Shown below are 8 T cell receptor beta chains from a single sample sequenced in a study of PD-1 blockade in classical Hodgkin lymphoma. Each of the patients experienced relapse following autologous stem cell transplantation, and their brentuximab vedotin exposure differed. Assay: immunoSEQ multiplex PCR; the TCRdb copy retains only in-frame clones and omits some. The sample contains 35,000 to 45,000 clones, 69% of which appear only once. The sequenced sample was peripheral blood mononuclear cells (PBMCs), obtained before the second cycle of nivolumab. Source of these receptors: a human donor with classical Hodgkin lymphoma.

This clone ranks as medium-sized. The chain carries TRBV4-3 and TRBJ1-4; D is uncertain. There are 13 residues in the CDR3. Germline lookup yields CDR1 LGHNA and CDR2 YSLEER. The V gene lost 5 bases and the J gene lost 8 bases, with 12 bases spanning the gap. CDR3 sequence (DNA): TGCGCCAGCAGCAGCAGAAGGAGGGAAAAACTGTTTTTT. This codes for CASSSRRREKLFF.

The rearrangement joins TRBV7-2 to TRBJ1-2; a weak D match, TRBD1 (6 bases). The V end lost 5 bases, the J end lost 2 bases, and 9 bases lay between the germline ends. CDR1 is SGHTA and CDR2 is FQGNSA in the germline V gene. The CDR3 sequence is 13 residues long. This CDR3 reads CASSPDRNYGYTF. In nucleotides, the CDR3 is TGTGCCAGCAGCCCGGACAGAAACTATGGCTACACCTTC.

The rearrangement links TRBV14 to TRBJ1-1; D gene ambiguous. Trimming pared 2 bases from V and 6 bases from J, leaving 4 bases between. CDR1 is SGHDN, CDR2 FVKESK, per germline. The CDR3 loop spans 11 amino acids. The CDR3 coding sequence is TGTGCCAGCAGCCAAAGCGCTGAAGCTTTCTTT. As protein: CASSQSAEAFF.

This chain uses TRBV6-1 with TRBJ2-1; D not resolved. CDR1 is MNHNS, CDR2 SASEGT, per germline. V lost 4 bases, J lost 12 bases, and 19 bases lay in between. CDR3 size: 14 residues. The CDR3 reads CASSAPTPLSGQFF. The CDR3 bases are TGTGCCAGCAGTGCCCCAACTCCACTTTCGGGGCAGTTCTTC.

The genes are TRBV6-5 and TRBJ1-3, with D uncertain. The CDR3 spans 15 residues. The germline gives CDR1 MNHEY, CDR2 SVGAGI. V was cut by 6 bases and J by 0 bases, with 12 bases left in between. CDR3 residues: CASSPMWSSGNTIYF. Here the CDR3 DNA reads TGTGCCAGCAGCCCAATGTGGAGCTCTGGAAACACCATATATTTT.

This sequence joins TRBV4-1 and TRBJ2-3, with TRBD2 identical over 11 bases. The ends lost 4 bases at V and 6 bases at J; junction bases unmatched: 12. CDR1 MGHRA and CDR2 YSYEKL come from the germline V gene. This CDR3 contains 17 residues. The CDR3 spells CASSPPPELAGVDTQYF. CDR3 bases: TGCGCCAGCAGCCCCCCTCCGGAACTAGCGGGAGTTGATACGCAGTATTTT.

This rearrangement joins TRBV19 to TRBJ2-3; D uncertain. The V gene's germline CDR1 is LNHDA and CDR2 SQIVND (reference sequence). V was shortened by 7 bases and J by 2 bases, with 16 bases between the two germline ends. The CDR3 totals 15 residues. The CDR3 region is CASTPFLRSTDTQYF. In nucleotides, the CDR3 is TGTGCCAGTACCCCATTTTTGCGGTCCACAGATACGCAGTATTTT.

The CDR3 loop is CASSLLVAGGPGEQFF. In DNA, the CDR3 is TGCGCCAGCAGCTTGCTTGTTGCGGGAGGGCCAGGTGAGCAGTTCTTC. This chain joins TRBV5-1 and TRBJ2-1; the match to TRBD2 covers 9 bases. The CDR3 sequence is 16 residues long. Germline V lookup: CDR1 SGHRS, CDR2 YFSETQ. The trim removed 1 base at V and 9 bases at J, leaving 11 bases unmatched.